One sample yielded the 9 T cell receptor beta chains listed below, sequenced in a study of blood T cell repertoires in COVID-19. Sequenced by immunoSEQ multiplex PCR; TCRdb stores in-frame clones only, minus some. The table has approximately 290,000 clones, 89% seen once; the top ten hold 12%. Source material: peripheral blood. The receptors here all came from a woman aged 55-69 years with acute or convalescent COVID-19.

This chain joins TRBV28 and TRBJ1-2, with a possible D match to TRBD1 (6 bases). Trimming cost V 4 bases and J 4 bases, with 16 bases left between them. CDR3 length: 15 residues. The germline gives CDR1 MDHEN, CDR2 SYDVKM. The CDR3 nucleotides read TGTGCCAGCAGTTCGCCAGGGGCCAAGAGCTATGGCTACACCTTC. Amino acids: CASSSPGAKSYGYTF.

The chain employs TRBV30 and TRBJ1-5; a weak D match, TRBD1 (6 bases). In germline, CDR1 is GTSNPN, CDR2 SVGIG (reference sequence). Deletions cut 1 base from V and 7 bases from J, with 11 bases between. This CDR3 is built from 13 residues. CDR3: CAWSAGGDQPQHF. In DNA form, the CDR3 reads TGTGCCTGGAGTGCGGGGGGCGACCAGCCCCAGCATTTT.

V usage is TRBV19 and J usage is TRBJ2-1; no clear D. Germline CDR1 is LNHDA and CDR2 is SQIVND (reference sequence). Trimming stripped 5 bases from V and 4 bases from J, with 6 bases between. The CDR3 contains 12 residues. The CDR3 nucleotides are TGTGCCAGTAGTCTTTTATACAATGAGCAGTTCTTC. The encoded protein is CASSLLYNEQFF.

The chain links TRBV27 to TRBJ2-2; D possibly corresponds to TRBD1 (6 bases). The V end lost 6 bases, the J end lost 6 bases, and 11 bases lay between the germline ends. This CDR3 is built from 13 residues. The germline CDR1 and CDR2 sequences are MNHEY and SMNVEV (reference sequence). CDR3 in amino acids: CASSQTGPGELFF. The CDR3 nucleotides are TGTGCCAGCAGCCAGACAGGTCCCGGGGAGCTGTTTTTT.

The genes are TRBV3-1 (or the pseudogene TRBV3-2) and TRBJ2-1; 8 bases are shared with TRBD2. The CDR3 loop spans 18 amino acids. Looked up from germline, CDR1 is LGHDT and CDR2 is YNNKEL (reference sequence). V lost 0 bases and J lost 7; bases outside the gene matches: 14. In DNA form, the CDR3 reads TGTGCCAGCAGCCAAGATCTTCTAGCGGGCTCGGCGGTAAATGAGCAGTTCTTC. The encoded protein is CASSQDLLAGSAVNEQFF.

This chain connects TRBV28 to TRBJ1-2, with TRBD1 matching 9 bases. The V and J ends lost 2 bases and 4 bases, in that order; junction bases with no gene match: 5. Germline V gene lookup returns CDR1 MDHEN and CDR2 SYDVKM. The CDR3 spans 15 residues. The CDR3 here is CASSLIGQGIYGYTF. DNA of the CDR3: TGTGCCAGCAGTTTAATTGGACAGGGGATCTATGGCTACACCTTC.

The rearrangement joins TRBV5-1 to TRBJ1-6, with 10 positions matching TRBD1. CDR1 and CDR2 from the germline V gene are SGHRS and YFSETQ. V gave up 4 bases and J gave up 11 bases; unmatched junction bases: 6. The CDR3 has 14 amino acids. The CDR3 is CASSIAGTGAPLHF. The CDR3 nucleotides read TGCGCCAGCAGCATAGCCGGGACAGGGGCACCCCTCCACTTT.

This chain's CDR3 is CASSSQGSPLYGYTF. The CDR3 DNA reads as TGTGCCAGCAGTTCACAGGGTTCCCCCCTCTATGGCTACACCTTC. The chain combines TRBV28 with TRBJ1-2; D possibly corresponds to TRBD1 (6 bases). Trimming pared 4 bases from V and 4 bases from J, leaving 16 bases between. Germline CDR1 reads MDHEN; CDR2 reads SYDVKM. The CDR3 runs 15 residues.

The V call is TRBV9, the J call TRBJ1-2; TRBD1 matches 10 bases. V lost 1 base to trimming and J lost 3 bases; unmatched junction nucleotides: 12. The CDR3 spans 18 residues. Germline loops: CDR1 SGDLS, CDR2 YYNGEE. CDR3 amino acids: CASSVTGTGERLDYGYTF. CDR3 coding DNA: TGTGCCAGCAGCGTAACCGGGACAGGGGAGAGGCTAGACTATGGCTACACCTTC.